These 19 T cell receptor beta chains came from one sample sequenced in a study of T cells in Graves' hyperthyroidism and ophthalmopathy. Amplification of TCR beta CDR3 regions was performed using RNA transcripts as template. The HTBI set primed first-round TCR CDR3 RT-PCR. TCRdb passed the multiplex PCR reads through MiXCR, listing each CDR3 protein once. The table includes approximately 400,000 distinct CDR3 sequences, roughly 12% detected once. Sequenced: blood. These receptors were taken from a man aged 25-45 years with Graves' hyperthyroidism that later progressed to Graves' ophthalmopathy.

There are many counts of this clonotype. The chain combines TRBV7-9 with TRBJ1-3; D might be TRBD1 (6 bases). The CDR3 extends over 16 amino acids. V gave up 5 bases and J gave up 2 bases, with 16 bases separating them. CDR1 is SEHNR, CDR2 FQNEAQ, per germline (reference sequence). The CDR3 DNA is TGTGCCAGCAGCCCAGTAGGCAGGGGAGCTGGAAACACCATATATTTT. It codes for CASSPVGRGAGNTIYF.

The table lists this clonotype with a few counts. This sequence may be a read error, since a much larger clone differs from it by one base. CDR3 bases: TGTGCCAGCAGGGACCCTAGCGCGCCGCAGTATTTT. Protein: CASRDPSAPQYF. The chain combines TRBV2 with TRBJ2-3; D is possibly TRBD2 (6 bases). Deletions cut 6 bases from V and 10 bases from J, with 14 bases between. CDR3 size: 12 residues. Germline V gives CDR1 SNHLY, CDR2 FYNNEI. Using reference TRBV2 and TRBJ2-3 for the parts outside the CDR3, the full variable domain is EPEVTQTPSHQVTQMGQEVILRCVPISNHLYFYWYRQILGQKVEFLVSFYNNEISEKSEIFDDQFSVERPDGSNFTLKIRSTKLEDSAMYFCASRDPSAPQYFGPGTRLTVL.

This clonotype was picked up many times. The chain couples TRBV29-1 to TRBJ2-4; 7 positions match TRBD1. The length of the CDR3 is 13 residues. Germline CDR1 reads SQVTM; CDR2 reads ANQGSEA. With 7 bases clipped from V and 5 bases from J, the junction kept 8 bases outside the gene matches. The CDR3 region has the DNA TGCAGCGGGGCAGGGGGAATGGAAAACATTCAGTACTTC. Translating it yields CSGAGGMENIQYF.

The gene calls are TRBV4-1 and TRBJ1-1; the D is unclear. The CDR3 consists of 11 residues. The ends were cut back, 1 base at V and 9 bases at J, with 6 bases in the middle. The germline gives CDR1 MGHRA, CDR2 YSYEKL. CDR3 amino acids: CASSQAGKAFF. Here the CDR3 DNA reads TGCGCCAGCAGCCAAGCGGGGAAAGCTTTCTTT.

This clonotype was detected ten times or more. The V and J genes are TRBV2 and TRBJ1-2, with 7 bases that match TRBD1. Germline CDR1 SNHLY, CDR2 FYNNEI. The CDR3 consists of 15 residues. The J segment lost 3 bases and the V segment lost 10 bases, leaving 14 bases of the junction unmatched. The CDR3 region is CATRQGSGHDYGYTF. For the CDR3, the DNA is TGTGCCACCCGACAGGGATCGGGGCATGACTATGGCTACACCTTC.

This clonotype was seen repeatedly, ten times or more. CDR3 in amino acids: CASSDPRQGRETQYF. CDR3 DNA: TGTGCCAGCAGTGACCCACGACAGGGGCGTGAGACCCAGTACTTC. This rearrangement joins TRBV25-1 to TRBJ2-5; 8 bases map to TRBD1. The trim removed 3 bases at V and 5 bases at J, leaving 8 bases unmatched. The germline V gene has CDR1 MGHDK and CDR2 SYGVNS. The CDR3 has 15 residues.

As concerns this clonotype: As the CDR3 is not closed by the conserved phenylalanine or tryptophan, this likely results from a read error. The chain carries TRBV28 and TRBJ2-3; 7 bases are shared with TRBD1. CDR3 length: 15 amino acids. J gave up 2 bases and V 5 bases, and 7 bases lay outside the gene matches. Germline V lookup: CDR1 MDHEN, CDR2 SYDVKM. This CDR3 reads CASSLTGHNTDTQYL. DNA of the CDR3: TGTGCCAGCAGTCTGACAGGGCATAACACAGATACGCAGTATCTT.

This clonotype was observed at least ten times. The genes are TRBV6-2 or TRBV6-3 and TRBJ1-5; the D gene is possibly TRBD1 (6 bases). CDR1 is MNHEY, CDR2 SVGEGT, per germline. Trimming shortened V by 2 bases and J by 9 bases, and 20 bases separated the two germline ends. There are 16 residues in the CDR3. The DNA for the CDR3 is TGTGCCAGCAGTTACCCAGGACAGCAACTTAAGGGGCCCCAGCATTTT. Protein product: CASSYPGQQLKGPQHF.

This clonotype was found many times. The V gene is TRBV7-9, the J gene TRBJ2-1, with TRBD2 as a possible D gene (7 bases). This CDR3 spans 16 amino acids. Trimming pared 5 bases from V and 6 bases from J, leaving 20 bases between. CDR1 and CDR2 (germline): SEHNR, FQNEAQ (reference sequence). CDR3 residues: CASSPPGGLWGNEQFF. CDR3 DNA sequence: TGTGCCAGCAGCCCCCCCGGGGGGCTTTGGGGCAATGAGCAGTTCTTC.

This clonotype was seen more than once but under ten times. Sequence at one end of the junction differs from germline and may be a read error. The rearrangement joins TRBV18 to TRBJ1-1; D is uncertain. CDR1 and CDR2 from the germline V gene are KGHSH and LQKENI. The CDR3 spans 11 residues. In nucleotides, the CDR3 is TGTGCCAGCCCACCGGACACTGAAGCTTTCTTT. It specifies CASPPDTEAFF.

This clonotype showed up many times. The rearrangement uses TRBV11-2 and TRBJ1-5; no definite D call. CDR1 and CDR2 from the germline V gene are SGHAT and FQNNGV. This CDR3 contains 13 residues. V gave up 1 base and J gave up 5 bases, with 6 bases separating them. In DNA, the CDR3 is TGTGCCAGCAGCTTAGCCATTTATCAGCCCCAGCATTTT. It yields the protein CASSLAIYQPQHF.

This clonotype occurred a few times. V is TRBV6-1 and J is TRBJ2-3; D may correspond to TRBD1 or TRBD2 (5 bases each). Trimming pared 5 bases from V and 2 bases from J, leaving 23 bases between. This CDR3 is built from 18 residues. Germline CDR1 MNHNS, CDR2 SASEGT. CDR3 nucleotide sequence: TGTGCCAGCAGTCCCCTTATTGGGGGTACGGGCCTCACAGATACGCAGTATTTT. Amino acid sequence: CASSPLIGGTGLTDTQYF.

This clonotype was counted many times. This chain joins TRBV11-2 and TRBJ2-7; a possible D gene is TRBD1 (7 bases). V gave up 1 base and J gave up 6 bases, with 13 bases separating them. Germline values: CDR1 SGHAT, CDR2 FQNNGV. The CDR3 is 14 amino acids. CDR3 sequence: CASSLVQGGREQYF. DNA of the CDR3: TGTGCCAGCAGCTTAGTCCAGGGGGGACGCGAGCAGTACTTC.

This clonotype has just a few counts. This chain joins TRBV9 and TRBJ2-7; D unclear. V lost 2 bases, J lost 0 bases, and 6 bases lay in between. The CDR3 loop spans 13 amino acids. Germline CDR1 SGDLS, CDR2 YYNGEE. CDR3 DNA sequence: TGTGCCAGCAGCGTGGGCTACTCCTACGAGCAGTACTTC. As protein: CASSVGYSYEQYF. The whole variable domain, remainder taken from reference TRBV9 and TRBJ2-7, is DSGVTQTPKHLITATGQRVTLRCSPRSGDLSVYWYQQSLDQGLQFLIQYYNGEERAKGNILERFSAQQFPDLHSELNLSSLELGDSALYFCASSVGYSYEQYFGPGTRLTVT.

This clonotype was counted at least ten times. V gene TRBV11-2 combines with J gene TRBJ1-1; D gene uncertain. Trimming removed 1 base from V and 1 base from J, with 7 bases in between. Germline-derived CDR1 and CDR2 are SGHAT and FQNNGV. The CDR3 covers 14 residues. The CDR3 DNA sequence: TGTGCCAGCAGCTTAGTGCGGGGGAACACTGAAGCTTTCTTT. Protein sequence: CASSLVRGNTEAFF.

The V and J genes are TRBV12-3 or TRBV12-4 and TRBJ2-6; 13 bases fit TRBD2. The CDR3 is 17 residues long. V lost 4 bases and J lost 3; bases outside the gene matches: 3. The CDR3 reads CASSWTSGGIGANVLTF. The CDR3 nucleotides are TGTGCCAGCAGTTGGACTAGCGGGGGAATTGGGGCCAACGTCCTGACTTTC.

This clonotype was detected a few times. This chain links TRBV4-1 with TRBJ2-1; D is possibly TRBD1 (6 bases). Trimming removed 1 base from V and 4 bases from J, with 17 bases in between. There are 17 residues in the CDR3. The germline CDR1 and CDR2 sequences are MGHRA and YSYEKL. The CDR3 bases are TGCGCCAGCAGCCAAGCGGCAGGGGCCTTAGATTACAATGAGCAGTTCTTC. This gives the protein CASSQAAGALDYNEQFF.

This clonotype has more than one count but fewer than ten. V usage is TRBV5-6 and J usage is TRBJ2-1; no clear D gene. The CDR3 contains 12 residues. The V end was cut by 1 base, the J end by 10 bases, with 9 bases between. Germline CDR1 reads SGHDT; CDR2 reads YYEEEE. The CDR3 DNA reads TGTGCCAGCAGCTTGAGCCTAGGGGAGCAGTTCTTC. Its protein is CASSLSLGEQFF.

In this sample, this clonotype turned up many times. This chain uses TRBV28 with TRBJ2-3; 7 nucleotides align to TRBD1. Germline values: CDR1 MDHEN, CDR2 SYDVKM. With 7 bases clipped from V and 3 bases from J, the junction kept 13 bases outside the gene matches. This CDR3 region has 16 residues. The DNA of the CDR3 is TGTGCCAGCACCACCACCGGGACAGCAAAAACAGATACGCAGTATTTT. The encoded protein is CASTTTGTAKTDTQYF.